This TCR beta chain was identified during a study of response to subunit inactivated influenza vaccine. Findings of the study overall: Every seasonal influenza vaccination brings in few new T cells, the authors suggested.

TCRdb recomputed calls from the RT-PCR reads with MiXCR, one row per CDR3 protein. The data contain approximately 500,000 distinct CDR3 sequences, over 10% of them singletons. This clonotype was seen at least ten times. Its antigen is not identified. The CDR3 has 14 residues. CDR1 and CDR2 (germline): DFQATT, SNEGSKA (reference sequence). V was clipped by 2 bases and J by 5 bases; unmatched bases: 3. J is TRBJ1-4 and V is TRBV20-1, with 9 bases identical to TRBD1. The sequenced sample was PBMCs from blood, obtained about 40 days after vaccination. This TCR was recovered from a man aged 45-65 years who received an inactivated influenza vaccine. CDR3 region: CSARRGQGNEKLFF. In DNA, the CDR3 is TGCAGTGCTAGAAGGGGACAGGGAAATGAAAAACTGTTTTTT.